This T cell receptor beta chain was identified during a study of molecular identifiers for immune sequencing clone quantification. Study at large: Replicates partitioned RNA from approximately 20,000 or 100,000 naive CD8 cells into five parts, sequencing four.

This clonotype has a count of ten or more. The antigen is not known. V was clipped by 4 bases and J by 3 bases, with 16 bases between them. Germline V lookup: CDR1 SGDLS, CDR2 YYNGEE. The CDR3 is 15 amino acids. When naive CD8 T cells were sorted, they were gated as CD8+CD4-CCR7+CD45RA+. Previously described methods and listed TCR primers were used for bulk TCR libraries. TCRdb ran MiXCR on the PCR reads and lists one entry per CDR3 protein. The sample lists 50,000 or so distinct CDR3 sequences, around 27% occurring once. General study results and limits: Underestimation of highly expanded clone sizes could arise where identical TCR molecules share a barcode.

The chain couples TRBV9 to TRBJ1-1; D not certain. The sequencing sample was made of naive CD8+ T cells from blood, with Jurkat cell RNA spiked in. Subset denoted: FACS-sorted CD8+CD4-CCR7+CD45RA+ naive T cells. The TCR comes from a human donor in good health. Some libraries in this study had Jurkat cell RNA spiked in. In DNA form, the CDR3 reads TGTGCCAGCAGCCGCGAACAGACTTCGGACACTGAAGCTTTCTTT. This codes for CASSREQTSDTEAFF.